This is a list of T cell receptor beta chains from one sample in a study of response to subunit inactivated influenza vaccine. From the RT-PCR reads, TCRdb called clonotypes with MiXCR, one entry per CDR3 protein. The table records 450,000 to 700,000 distinct CDR3 sequences, less than 15% of them present only once. The sample in question was PBMCs from blood, obtained about 13 days after vaccination. The receptors originated from a man between 45 and 60 years old who received an inactivated influenza vaccine. The CDR3 runs from the conserved cysteine through the conserved F or W. The D gene is left open where the match is weak. Clone size is stated in some rows and not others, as once, few, many or a class when expanded.

>-|once|TRBV18|TRBJ1-1
TGTGCCAGCTCACCCCCGCAGAACACTGAAGCTTTCTTT
CASSPPQNTEAFF
>-|few|TRBV12-3/TRBV12-4|TRBJ2-1
TGTGCCAGCAGTCCCCAGGGGAGATATAATGAGCAGTTCTTC
CASSPQGRYNEQFF
>-|-|TRBV2|TRBJ2-7
TGTGCCAGCAGTGAAAGGTCACCAGCCTCCTACGAGCAGTACTTC
CASSERSPASYEQYF
>-|many|TRBV12-3/TRBV12-4|TRBJ1-5
TGTGCCAGCAGCTTTGACAGGAGGGGCAATCAGCCCCAGCATTTT
CASSFDRRGNQPQHF
>-|-|TRBV7-9|TRBJ2-2
TGTGCCAGCAGCTTCTCCCGCCGGATTCCTAACACCGGGGAGCTGTTTTTT
CASSFSRRIPNTGELFF
>-|few|TRBV10-1|TRBJ2-4
TGCGCCAGCAGTGAGATGGCGGAGGGAGCCAAAAACATTCAGTACTTC
CASSEMAEGAKNIQYF
>-|few|TRBV4-1|TRBJ2-6
TGCGCCAGCAGCCAAGATTCCGGGGGAGGGGCCAACGTCCTGACTTTC
CASSQDSGGGANVLTF
>TRBD1|-|TRBV12-3/TRBV12-4|TRBJ2-1
TGTGCCAGCAGTAACCGACAGGGGGGGAATGAGCAGTTCTTC
CASSNRQGGNEQFF
>-|-|TRBV7-9|TRBJ2-7
TGTGCCAGCAGCTTAAGTGGACAGAGCTACGAGCAGTACTTC
CASSLSGQSYEQYF
>-|-|TRBV20-1|TRBJ2-2
TGCAGTGCCCTAGGACTCAACACCGGGGAGCTGTTTTTT
CSALGLNTGELFF
>-|-|TRBV12-3/TRBV12-4|TRBJ2-7
TGTGCCAGCAGTTTAGGAGGCAGCCTTGGAGACGAGCAGTACTTC
CASSLGGSLGDEQYF
>TRBD2|-|TRBV15|TRBJ2-3
TGTGCCACCAGCAGGCTAGCGGGAGGGCCCGGCACAGATACGCAGTATTTT
CATSRLAGGPGTDTQYF
>-|-|TRBV6-1|TRBJ2-4
TGTGCCAGCGGAGCGGCCAGAACCCTAGCCAAAAACATTCAGTACTTC
CASGAARTLAKNIQYF
>TRBD2|many|TRBV6-2/TRBV6-3|TRBJ2-1
TGTGCCAGCAGTCCCGTAGCGGGAGGCAGGTACAATGAGCAGTTCTTC
CASSPVAGGRYNEQFF
>TRBD2|many|TRBV7-2|TRBJ2-1
TGTGCCAGCAGACAAACTAGCGGGATCATTAATGAGCAGTTCTTC
CASRQTSGIINEQFF
>-|few|TRBV6-1|TRBJ2-5
TGTGCCAGCGAATCGGCGCGGCAAGAGACCCAGTACTTC
CASESARQETQYF
>TRBD2|-|TRBV11-2|TRBJ2-5
TGTGCCAGCAGCTTCGCGGGGGTCCAAGAGACCCAGTACTTC
CASSFAGVQETQYF
>TRBD1|-|TRBV20-1|TRBJ1-1
TGCAGTGCGCATTCAGGGGGAAAGACTGAAGCTTTCTTT
CSAHSGGKTEAFF
>-|many|TRBV6-2/TRBV6-3|TRBJ2-7
TGTGCCAGCAGCTCGCTTACGGGAGCCTACGAGCAGTACTTC
CASSSLTGAYEQYF
>-|-|TRBV10-3|TRBJ2-5
TGTGCCATCAGTGAGCTTCTGGAGGTCCAGTACTTC
CAISELLEVQYF
>-|few|TRBV5-1|TRBJ1-6
TGCGCCAGCAGCTTGGGAGGGGGTCGCTATAATTCACCCCTCCACTTT
CASSLGGGRYNSPLHF
>-|-|TRBV11-2|TRBJ2-3
TGTGCCAGCAGCTTAGTAGCGTCCCGAGGCGGCGGGGCCCTCACAGATACGCAGTATTTT
CASSLVASRGGGALTDTQYF
>TRBD1|few|TRBV2|TRBJ1-2
TGTGCCAGCAGTGAAACCAGGGACAGGGGGATAATAGGTGGCTACACCTTC
CASSETRDRGIIGGYTF
>TRBD1|few|TRBV5-6|TRBJ2-3
TGTGCCAGCAGCTTGGGTCCACAGGGGTTTACAGATACGCAGTATTTT
CASSLGPQGFTDTQYF
>-|few|TRBV21-1|TRBJ1-6
TGTGCCAGCAGCACTTGGACAGGGGGAACAGATTCACCCCTCCACTTT
CASSTWTGGTDSPLHF
>-|-|TRBV5-1|TRBJ2-7
TGCGCCAGCAGCCTTGGTGACAGTCGTTACGAGCAGTACTTC
CASSLGDSRYEQYF
>TRBD2|few|TRBV7-9|TRBJ2-2
TGTGCCAGCAGACCCGGGACTAGCGGGGGGAACACCGGGGAGCTGTTTTTT
CASRPGTSGGNTGELFF
>-|few|TRBV20-1|TRBJ2-7
TGCAGTGCTAGAGATGGCAGGTACTACGAGCAGTACTTC
CSARDGRYYEQYF
>TRBD1|few|TRBV15|TRBJ2-3
TGTGCCACCAGCAGAGATAATAGTGGTACCGGGACAGTGAGGGATACGCAGTATTTT
CATSRDNSGTGTVRDTQYF
>-|few|TRBV20-1|TRBJ1-1
TGCAGTGCTGGCAAGATCACTGAAGCTTTCTTT
CSAGKITEAFF
>TRBD2|few|TRBV28|TRBJ2-1
TGTGCCAGCAGTTTGGCATTAGCGGGACCTCGCAATGAGCAGTTCTTC
CASSLALAGPRNEQFF
>TRBD2|-|TRBV23-1|TRBJ2-3
TGCGCCAGCAGTCAATCGAGGACTAGCGGGAATCCAGATACGCAGTATTTT
CASSQSRTSGNPDTQYF
>-|-|TRBV5-6|TRBJ2-7
TGTGCCAGCAGCTCGGAGCCCTACGAGCAGTACTTC
CASSSEPYEQYF
>TRBD1|few|TRBV20-1|TRBJ1-6
TGCAGTGCTGCCGGACAGGGATGGGATTCACCCCTCCACTTT
CSAAGQGWDSPLHF
>-|few|TRBV18|TRBJ2-7
TGTGCCAGCTCACCACAATTGGGCAGGGAAGTATGGTACGAGCAGTACTTC
CASSPQLGREVWYEQYF
>TRBD1|many|TRBV5-1|TRBJ1-1
TGCGCCAGCAGCCCTCGACAGGGAGCGAACACTGAAGCTTTCTTT
CASSPRQGANTEAFF
>TRBD1|-|TRBV5-1|TRBJ2-3
TGCGCCAGCAGCTTCCAGGGGGCGGGAACAGATACGCAGTATTTT
CASSFQGAGTDTQYF
>TRBD1|few|TRBV7-6|TRBJ1-2
TGTGCCAGCAGCTTGGGGACAGGACTTAACTATGGCTACACCTTC
CASSLGTGLNYGYTF
>TRBD1|many|TRBV3-1|TRBJ1-6
TGTGCCAGCAGCCAAGAGGTTGGGACAGGGGGCGTCCCTCATTCACCCCTCCACTTT
CASSQEVGTGGVPHSPLHF
>-|few|TRBV5-1|TRBJ2-2
TGCGCCAGCAGCACTCAACAGGGATTGGGTACCGGGGAGCTGTTTTTT
CASSTQQGLGTGELFF
>TRBD1|few|TRBV6-1|TRBJ2-2
TGTGCCACCGCTGGGACAGGGTCAACCGGGGAGCTGTTTTTT
CATAGTGSTGELFF
>TRBD2|many|TRBV4-2|TRBJ2-1
TGTGCCAGCACCCCCCATGATTCGGGAGGGCCCTCTGCTGAGCAGTTCTTC
CASTPHDSGGPSAEQFF
>-|-|TRBV3-1|TRBJ1-2
TGTGCCAGCAGTGGAGTACCGAGCGAAGGAGGCTACACCTTC
CASSGVPSEGGYTF
>-|many|TRBV9|TRBJ2-2
TGTGCCAGCAGCGTCGAGAACACCGGGGAGCTGTTTTTT
CASSVENTGELFF
>TRBD2|few|TRBV4-3|TRBJ2-7
TGCGCCAGCAGCCAAGGGAACAGCGGGGGTTCCTACGAGCAGTACTTC
CASSQGNSGGSYEQYF
>-|-|TRBV6-4|TRBJ2-3
TGTGCCAGCAGCAAGGGGAAGACAGATACGCAGTATTTT
CASSKGKTDTQYF
>-|many|TRBV6-2/TRBV6-3|TRBJ2-3
TGTGCCAGCAGTTACGTCGGAGATACGCAGTATTTT
CASSYVGDTQYF
>-|-|TRBV6-5|TRBJ1-5
TGTGCCAGCAGGCCAATTAGTCAGCCCCAGCATTTT
CASRPISQPQHF
>-|-|TRBV12-3/TRBV12-4|TRBJ2-7
TGTGCCAGCAGTTCGGGACGGATAACCTACGAGCAGTACTTC
CASSSGRITYEQYF
>-|many|TRBV20-1|TRBJ1-4
TGCAGTGCTAGGCGTGAAAAACTGTTTTTT
CSARREKLFF
>-|-|TRBV20-1|TRBJ2-5
TGCAGTGCTGCCGAACAAGTAGAGACCCAGTACTTC
CSAAEQVETQYF
>-|few|TRBV4-1|TRBJ2-3
TGCGCCAGCAGCCAAGATCTTCGACTAGCAGATACGCAGTATTTT
CASSQDLRLADTQYF
>-|once|TRBV7-8|TRBJ1-5
TGTGCCAGCAGCCCTAGGCACCAGGGAAGACAGCCCCAGCATTTT
CASSPRHQGRQPQHF
>TRBD2|many|TRBV20-1|TRBJ2-7
TGCAGTGCTGCCGGGACTAGCGGGAGGGAGAACCACGAGCAGTACTTC
CSAAGTSGRENHEQYF
>-|-|TRBV7-9|TRBJ2-7
TGTGCCAGCAGCCTCACAGCCGGGACCTCCTACGAGCAGTACTTC
CASSLTAGTSYEQYF
>-|few|TRBV14|TRBJ2-1
TGTGCCAGCAGCCAAGGTGGAGGGGTCAATGAGCAGTTCTTC
CASSQGGGVNEQFF
>TRBD2|many|TRBV19|TRBJ2-3
TGTGCCAGTAGTATAGGACTAGCGGGAAGGGGAGATACGCAGTATTTT
CASSIGLAGRGDTQYF